Listed here are 27 T cell receptor beta chains from one sample, sequenced in a study of beta chain features in type 1 diabetes. General study findings and limits: Among patients with Type 1 diabetes, TCRB CDR3s were moderately but significantly shorter in every one of the four CD4+ subsets.

Antigens of these TCRs are unknown. Every bit of the isolated RNA underwent reverse transcription, so sequencing read expressed TCRB transcripts. Assay: immunoSEQ multiplex PCR; the TCRdb copy retains only in-frame clones and omits some. The sample includes hundreds of thousands of clones, around 15% of them seen just once. The sample consisted of naive CD4+ T cells from blood. Receptor source: a man younger than 30 with type 1 diabetes.

This clone was observed a handful of times. The chain employs TRBV5-1 and TRBJ1-2; D remains ambiguous. This CDR3 spans 15 amino acids. Trimming cost V 0 bases and J 1 base, with 10 bases left between them. Germline V gives CDR1 SGHRS, CDR2 YFSETQ. This chain's CDR3 is CASSLEPGFNYGYTF. The CDR3, as DNA: TGCGCCAGCAGCTTGGAGCCCGGTTTTAACTATGGCTACACCTTC.

In nucleotides, the CDR3 is TGTGCCAGCAGTGAATATGGACAGGACTCCTACGAGCAGTACTTC. This sequence encodes CASSEYGQDSYEQYF. The chain links TRBV25-1 to TRBJ2-7, with 7 bases that match TRBD1. Trimming removed 0 bases from V and 0 bases from J; junction bases left unmatched: 2. Germline lookup yields CDR1 MGHDK and CDR2 SYGVNS. The CDR3 is 15 residues long.

There are a few counts of this clone. V usage is TRBV28 and J usage is TRBJ2-5; D may match TRBD1 or TRBD2 (5 bases each). This CDR3 has 13 residues. Germline V lookup: CDR1 MDHEN, CDR2 SYDVKM. V was pared by 8 bases and J by 5 bases, with 15 bases between. The CDR3 loop reads CASRARGRETQYF. The DNA of the CDR3 is TGTGCCAGCCGGGCTCGGGGACGGGAGACCCAGTACTTC. Filled out from reference TRBV28 and TRBJ2-5, the complete variable domain reads DVKVTQSSRYLVKRTGEKVFLECVQDMDHENMFWYRQDPGLGLRLIYFSYDVKMKEKGDIPEGYSVSREKKERFSLILESASTNQTSMYLCASRARGRETQYFGPGTRLLVL.

This clone was seen a handful of times. This chain connects TRBV4-1 to TRBJ2-7, with no clear D. The germline gives CDR1 MGHRA, CDR2 YSYEKL. This CDR3 contains 13 residues. The V end lost 1 base, the J end lost 3 bases, and 7 bases lay between the germline ends. CDR3 sequence: CASSQGTVYEQYF. Here the CDR3 DNA reads TGCGCCAGCAGCCAAGGTACCGTCTACGAGCAGTACTTC.

This clone appeared a few times. The rearrangement uses TRBV29-1 and TRBJ1-1; D may be TRBD1 (6 bases). The CDR3 is made up of 16 amino acids. From germline, CDR1 is SQVTM and CDR2 ANQGSEA. Trimming removed 6 bases from V and 1 base from J, with 21 bases in between. CDR3 in DNA: TGCAGCGTGCAAAAAGGGGGAGGGGTCAAGAACACTGAAGCTTTCTTT. Translating it yields CSVQKGGGVKNTEAFF.

There are a few counts of this clone. This sequence joins TRBV10-3 and TRBJ1-1; D gene unclear. Germline V gene data show CDR1 as ENHRY and CDR2 as SYGVKD. Deletions cut 6 bases from V and 4 bases from J, with 15 bases between. The CDR3 is 14 amino acids. The CDR3 region has the DNA TGTGCCATCAGGGACCTTCGGACTGGCACTGAAGCTTTCTTT. It codes for CAIRDLRTGTEAFF.

The V call is TRBV13, the J call TRBJ2-7; possible D gene TRBD1, 5 bases. The CDR3 sequence is 13 residues long. The germline gives CDR1 PRHDT, CDR2 FYEKMQ (reference sequence). Trimming cost V 6 bases and J 2 bases, with 11 bases left between them. The CDR3 DNA follows: TGTGCCAGCAGACATACAGGTGCCTACGAGCAGTACTTC. It is translated as CASRHTGAYEQYF.

This clone turned up a few times. The same CDR3 arises from other DNA sequences in this sample as well. CDR3 protein: CASSLGQPSYEQYF. CDR3 in DNA: TGTGCCAGCAGCTTGGGACAGCCTTCCTACGAGCAGTACTTC. This rearrangement joins TRBV5-6 to TRBJ2-7; D possibly corresponds to TRBD1 (5 bases). V was trimmed by 0 bases and J by 1 base, leaving 8 bases between them. Germline V gene data show CDR1 as SGHDT and CDR2 as YYEEEE. The CDR3 runs 14 residues. Drawing the rest from reference TRBV5-6 and TRBJ2-7, the complete variable domain is DAGVTQSPTHLIKTRGQQVTLRCSPKSGHDTVSWYQQALGQGPQFIFQYYEEEERQRGNFPDRFSGHQFPNYSSELNVNALLLGDSALYLCASSLGQPSYEQYFGPGTRLTVT.

The chain carries TRBV25-1 and TRBJ1-5, with D maybe TRBD1 (6 bases). This CDR3 is 12 amino acids long. The germline gives CDR1 MGHDK, CDR2 SYGVNS. The germline V and J ends were trimmed by 6 bases and 8 bases, with 11 bases remaining between them. The CDR3 coding sequence is TGTGCCAGCAGAGGGGGGGCTGAGCCCCAGCATTTT. Translated: CASRGGAEPQHF.

The chain combines TRBV30 with TRBJ1-5, with D possibly being TRBD1 (5 bases). CDR1 and CDR2 (germline): GTSNPN, SVGIG (reference sequence). Between the trimmed V and J ends, which lost 0 bases and 11 bases, there was a span of 11 bases. The CDR3 has 12 residues. CDR3 loop: CAWSVEGVAQHF. For the CDR3, the DNA is TGTGCCTGGAGTGTAGAAGGGGTAGCCCAGCATTTT.

This clone was seen a few times. V is TRBV21-1 and J is TRBJ1-5; TRBD1, the table's D call, lacks a check against the DNA. TRBV21-1 is classified as a pseudogene. The CDR3 has 16 residues. The CDR3 here is CASTRTGTGGNQPQHF. The CDR3 DNA reads as TGTGCCAGCACCCGAACCGGGACAGGGGGCAATCAGCCCCAGCATTTT.

This chain joins TRBV7-3 and TRBJ2-1; D could derive from TRBD1 or TRBD2 (5 bases each). Germline values: CDR1 SGHTA, CDR2 FQGTGA. V lost 5 bases and J 6 bases, leaving 20 bases between the germline ends. This CDR3 is built from 16 residues. CDR3 DNA sequence: TGTGCCAGCAGCCGAAGGGGCGGAGACTACCTCAATGAGCAGTTCTTC. Amino acid sequence: CASSRRGGDYLNEQFF.

The chain links TRBV4-1 to TRBJ2-5; possible D gene TRBD2, 7 bases. Germline CDR1 is MGHRA and CDR2 is YSYEKL. Deletions cut 1 base from V and 5 bases from J, with 23 bases between. The CDR3 runs 18 residues. DNA for the CDR3: TGCGCCAGCAGCCAAGGTCGGATGCGGGGGCCACGCCGGGAGACCCAGTACTTC. Translating it yields CASSQGRMRGPRRETQYF.

This clone was picked up a small number of times. The chain uses TRBV5-1 and TRBJ1-2; D ambiguous. CDR1 is SGHRS and CDR2 is YFSETQ in the germline V gene. The length of the CDR3 is 14 residues. Trimming cost V 0 bases and J 8 bases, with 14 bases left between them. In nucleotides, the CDR3 is TGCGCCAGCAGCTTGGTTGCCCCCGCGGAGGGCTACACCTTC. Translating gives CASSLVAPAEGYTF.

This clone was detected only a few times. The chain employs TRBV7-2 and TRBJ2-7, with D possibly being TRBD2 (5 bases). In germline, CDR1 is SGHTA, CDR2 FQGNSA. The CDR3 runs to 16 residues. Trimming removed 0 bases from V and 4 bases from J, with 16 bases in between. The DNA of the CDR3 is TGTGCCAGCAGCTTAGCCAGAGCGGTGGATGGATACGAGCAGTACTTC. Its translation: CASSLARAVDGYEQYF.

This clone came up a few times. The V and J genes are TRBV7-2 and TRBJ1-2; 10 bases fit TRBD1. Germline V gene lookup returns CDR1 SGHTA and CDR2 FQGNSA. The CDR3 totals 12 residues. DNA for the CDR3: TGTCGGACAGGGGGATACGTTAATGGCTACACCTTC. Translating it yields CRTGGYVNGYTF.

This clone was counted between two and nine times. Germline is not matched at one junction end, which may reflect a read error. The rearrangement links TRBV4-1 to TRBJ2-5; 12 bases match TRBD2. The germline V gene encodes CDR1 MGHRA and CDR2 YSYEKL. This CDR3 region has 16 residues. CDR3 sequence reads: CASSQDHPSGGAPPHF. As DNA, the CDR3 is TGCGCCAGCAGCCAAGATCATCCTAGCGGGGGGGCGCCGCCCCACTTC.

This clone was seen many times. The chain employs TRBV19 and TRBJ1-1; maybe TRBD1 (5 bases). The CDR3 is 15 residues long. V was clipped by 6 bases and J by 6 bases, with 20 bases between them. Per germline, CDR1 LNHDA and CDR2 SQIVND (reference sequence). In nucleotides, the CDR3 is TGTGCCAGTAGCGTCGACCAGGGTACAGGTTCTGAAGCTTTCTTT. It yields the protein CASSVDQGTGSEAFF.

This clone was observed a few times. This chain joins TRBV25-1 and TRBJ2-3; no clear D. The CDR3 loop spans 15 amino acids. Trimming cost V 5 bases and J 2 bases, with 14 bases left between them. The germline CDR1 and CDR2 sequences are MGHDK and SYGVNS. The CDR3 region has the DNA TGTGCCAGCAGTCCCCTAAGACCCGCCACAGATACGCAGTATTTT. Its translation is CASSPLRPATDTQYF.

The chain uses TRBV30 and TRBJ2-3, with 9 bases lining up with TRBD2. Germline V gene lookup returns CDR1 GTSNPN and CDR2 SVGIG (reference sequence). This CDR3 is built from 14 residues. Trimming at V came to 2 bases and at J to 5 bases, leaving 5 bases not matched to a gene. CDR3 loop: CAWSRSGGIDTQYF. As DNA, the CDR3 is TGTGCCTGGAGTAGGAGCGGGGGGATAGATACGCAGTATTTT. Supplemented by reference TRBV30 and TRBJ2-3, the full variable domain reads SQTIHQWPATLVQPVGSPLSLECTVEGTSNPNLYWYRQAAGRGLQLLFYSVGIGQISSEVPQNLSASRPQDRQFILSSKKLLLSDSGFYLCAWSRSGGIDTQYFGPGTRLTVL.

This clone appeared a few times. V gene TRBV4-1 combines with J gene TRBJ2-7; the match to TRBD1 covers 8 bases. The CDR3 sequence is 15 residues long. Losses at the gene ends were 4 bases for V and 0 bases for J; bases not matched to a gene: 5. Germline V CDR1 and CDR2: MGHRA, YSYEKL. The CDR3 reads CASSPGQDTSYEQYF. In DNA form, the CDR3 reads TGCGCCAGCAGCCCGGGACAGGACACCTCCTACGAGCAGTACTTC.

There are a few counts of this clone. The chain carries TRBV12-5 and TRBJ2-1; D is unclear. Germline assignment: CDR1 LGHNT and CDR2 FRNRAP. Between the trimmed V and J ends, which lost 1 base and 8 bases, there was a span of 12 bases. The CDR3 is made up of 14 amino acids. DNA for the CDR3: TGTGCTAGTGGTTTGGGGGCGATTGGGGATGAGCAGTTCTTC. As protein: CASGLGAIGDEQFF.

This clone was detected a few times. The gene calls are TRBV29-1 and TRBJ1-1, with 7 bases fitting TRBD1. Germline CDR1 is SQVTM and CDR2 is ANQGSEA. Unmatched junction bases numbered 11, after V lost 7 bases and J lost 3 bases. This CDR3 is 14 amino acids long. The CDR3 region has the DNA TGCAGCGGTATAGAGGGGGCGGATTACACTGAAGCTTTCTTT. Translated, it gives CSGIEGADYTEAFF. The variable domain in full, with the rest retrieved from reference TRBV29-1 and TRBJ1-1, is SAVISQKPSRDICQRGTSLTIQCQVDSQVTMMFWYRQQPGQSLTLIATANQGSEATYESGFVIDKFPISRPNLTFSTLTVSNMSPEDSSIYLCSGIEGADYTEAFFGQGTRLTVV.

This rearrangement joins TRBV7-9 to TRBJ2-5; D ambiguous. Germline V gene lookup returns CDR1 SEHNR and CDR2 FQNEAQ (reference sequence). This CDR3 has 16 residues. V dropped 10 bases and J dropped 3 bases, with 24 bases sitting between them. The CDR3 region has the DNA TGTGCCAACCGCCCCCCATTGCCCCTACAAAAAGAGACCCAGTACTTC. Translation gives CANRPPLPLQKETQYF.

The chain is built from TRBV2 and TRBJ1-2; possibly TRBD1 for D (5 bases). Germline V lookup: CDR1 SNHLY, CDR2 FYNNEI. V lost 5 bases, J lost 4 bases, and 14 bases lay in between. The CDR3 runs 14 residues. This CDR3 is CASSLSDRIYGYTF. The CDR3 region has the DNA TGTGCCAGCAGTCTAAGTGACAGAATCTATGGCTACACCTTC.

This clone was seen only a few times. This chain joins TRBV2 and TRBJ2-7; D tentatively reads TRBD1 or TRBD2 (5 bases each). Germline V lookup: CDR1 SNHLY, CDR2 FYNNEI. The CDR3 loop spans 12 amino acids. V was shortened by 9 bases and J by 1 base, with 10 bases between the two germline ends. The DNA for the CDR3 is TGTGCCAGAGGGGAGAGGTCCTACGAGCAGTACTTC. Its translation is CARGERSYEQYF.

This clone came up a few times. This sequence joins TRBV12-5 and TRBJ2-2; D call uncertain. The CDR3 has 16 residues. CDR1 LGHNT and CDR2 FRNRAP come from the germline V gene. V dropped 2 bases and J dropped 4 bases, with 14 bases sitting between them. The CDR3 sequence: CASGLPPGGTTGELFF. The DNA for the CDR3 is TGTGCTAGTGGTTTGCCCCCCGGCGGTACCACCGGGGAGCTGTTTTTT.